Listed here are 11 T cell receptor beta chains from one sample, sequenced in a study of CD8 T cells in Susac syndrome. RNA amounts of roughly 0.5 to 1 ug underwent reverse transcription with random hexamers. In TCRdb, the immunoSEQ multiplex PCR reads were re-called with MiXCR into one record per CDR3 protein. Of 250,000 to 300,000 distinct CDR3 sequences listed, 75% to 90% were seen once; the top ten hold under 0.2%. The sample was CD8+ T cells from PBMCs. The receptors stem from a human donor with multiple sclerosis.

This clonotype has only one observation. The CDR3 region is CASGQGNTGELFF. In DNA form, the CDR3 reads TGTGCCAGCGGACAGGGGAACACCGGGGAGCTGTTTTTT. The genes are TRBV27 and TRBJ2-2, with 8 bases matching TRBD1. Germline V lookup: CDR1 MNHEY, CDR2 SMNVEV (reference sequence). V trimming: 8 bases; J trimming: 1 base; junction bases outside the gene matches: 0. The length of the CDR3 is 13 residues.

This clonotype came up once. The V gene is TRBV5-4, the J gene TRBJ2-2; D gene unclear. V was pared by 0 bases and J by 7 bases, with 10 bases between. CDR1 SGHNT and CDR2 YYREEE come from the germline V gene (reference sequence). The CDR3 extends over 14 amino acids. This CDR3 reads CASSLEGRVGELFF. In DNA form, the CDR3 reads TGTGCCAGCAGCTTGGAGGGCCGGGTCGGGGAGCTGTTTTTT.

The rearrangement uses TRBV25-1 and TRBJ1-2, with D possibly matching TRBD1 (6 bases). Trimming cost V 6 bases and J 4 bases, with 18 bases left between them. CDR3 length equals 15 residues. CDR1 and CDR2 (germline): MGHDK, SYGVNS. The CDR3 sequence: CASSGTTGSPYGYTF. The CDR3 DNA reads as TGTGCCAGCAGCGGCACCACAGGGTCCCCCTATGGCTACACCTTC.

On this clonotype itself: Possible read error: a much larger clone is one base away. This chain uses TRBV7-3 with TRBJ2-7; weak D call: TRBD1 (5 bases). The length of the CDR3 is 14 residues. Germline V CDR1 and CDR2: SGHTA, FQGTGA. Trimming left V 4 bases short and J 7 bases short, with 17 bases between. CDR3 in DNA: TGTGCCAGCAGCTCCCTCGGGTCGGACAATGAGCAGTACTTC. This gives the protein CASSSLGSDNEQYF.

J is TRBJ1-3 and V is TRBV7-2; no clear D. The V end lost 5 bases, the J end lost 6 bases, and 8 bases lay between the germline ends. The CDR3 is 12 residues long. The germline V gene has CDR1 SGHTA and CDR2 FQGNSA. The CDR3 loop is CASSDQLNTIYF. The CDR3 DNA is TGTGCCAGCAGCGACCAATTAAACACCATATATTTT.

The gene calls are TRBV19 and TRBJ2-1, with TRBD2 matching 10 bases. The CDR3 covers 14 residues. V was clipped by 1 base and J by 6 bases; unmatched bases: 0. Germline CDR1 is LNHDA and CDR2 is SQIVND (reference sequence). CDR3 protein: CASSIVAGGNEQFF. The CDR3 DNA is TGTGCCAGTAGTATAGTAGCGGGAGGCAATGAGCAGTTCTTC. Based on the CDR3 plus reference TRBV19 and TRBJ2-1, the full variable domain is DGGITQSPKYLFRKEGQNVTLSCEQNLNHDAMYWYRQDPGQGLRLIYYSQIVNDFQKGDIAEGYSVSREKKESFPLTVTSAQKNPTAFYLCASSIVAGGNEQFFGPGTRLTVL.

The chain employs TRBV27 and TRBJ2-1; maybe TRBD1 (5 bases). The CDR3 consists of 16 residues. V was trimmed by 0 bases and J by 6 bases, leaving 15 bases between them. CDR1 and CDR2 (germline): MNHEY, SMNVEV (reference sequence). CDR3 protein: CASSLSVRAMGNEQFF. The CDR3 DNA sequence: TGTGCCAGCAGTTTATCGGTCAGGGCCATGGGCAATGAGCAGTTCTTC.

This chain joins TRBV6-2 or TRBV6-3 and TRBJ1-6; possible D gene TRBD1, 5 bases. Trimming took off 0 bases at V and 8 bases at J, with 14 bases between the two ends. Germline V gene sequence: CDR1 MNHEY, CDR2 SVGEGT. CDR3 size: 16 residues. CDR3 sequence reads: CASSYSYAGKDSPLHF. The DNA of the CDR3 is TGTGCCAGCAGTTACTCGTATGCAGGGAAAGATTCACCCCTCCACTTT.

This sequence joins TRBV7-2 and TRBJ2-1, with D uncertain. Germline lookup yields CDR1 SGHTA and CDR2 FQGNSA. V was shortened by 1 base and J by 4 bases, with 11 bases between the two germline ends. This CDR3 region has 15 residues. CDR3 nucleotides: TGTGCCAGCAGCTTAGGTGGCAGTGCGTACAATGAGCAGTTCTTC. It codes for CASSLGGSAYNEQFF.

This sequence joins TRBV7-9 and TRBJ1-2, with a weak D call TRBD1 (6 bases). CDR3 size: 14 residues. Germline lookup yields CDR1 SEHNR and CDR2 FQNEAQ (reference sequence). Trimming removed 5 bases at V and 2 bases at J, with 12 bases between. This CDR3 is CASSMTGSNYGYTF. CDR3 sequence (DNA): TGTGCCAGCAGCATGACAGGAAGCAACTATGGCTACACCTTC.

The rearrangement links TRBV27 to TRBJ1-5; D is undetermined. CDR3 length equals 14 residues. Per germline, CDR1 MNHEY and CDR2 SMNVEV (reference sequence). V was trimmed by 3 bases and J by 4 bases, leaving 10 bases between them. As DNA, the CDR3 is TGTGCCAGCAGTTTTAACAGTGGTAATCAGCCCCAGCATTTT. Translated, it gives CASSFNSGNQPQHF.